One sample yielded the 22 T cell receptor beta chains listed below, sequenced in a study of T cells after yellow fever vaccination. A single record per CDR3 protein comes from TCRdb applying MiXCR to the 5' RACE reads. The sample records 68,000 or so distinct CDR3 sequences, about 6.5% being singletons. The source was CD8+ T cells sorted from PBMCs, collected more than 35 days after the first yellow fever vaccination. Receptors were obtained from a man aged 18 to 29 who received the YFV17D yellow fever vaccine.

The rearrangement joins TRBV24-1 to TRBJ2-6; D gene unclear. The CDR3 loop spans 15 amino acids. Germline V gives CDR1 KGHDR, CDR2 SFDVKD. Trimming removed 0 bases from V and 0 bases from J, with 2 bases in between. CDR3 sequence: CATSDLNSGANVLTF. CDR3 nucleotides: TGTGCCACCAGTGATTTGAACTCTGGGGCCAACGTCCTGACTTTC.

This clonotype was seen a handful of times. The CDR3 sequence is CAWSSTGNTEAFF. Written as DNA, the CDR3 is TGTGCCTGGAGTTCGACAGGGAACACTGAAGCTTTCTTT. The chain couples TRBV30 to TRBJ1-1, with D possibly being TRBD1 (6 bases). CDR3 size: 13 residues. Trimming removed 2 bases from V and 1 base from J, with 8 bases in between. CDR1 is GTSNPN and CDR2 is SVGIG in the germline V gene (reference sequence).

This clonotype has at least ten counts. This chain uses TRBV4-3 with TRBJ2-7; tentatively, D is TRBD2 (6 bases). V lost 4 bases and J lost 2, with 15 bases in between. The CDR3 consists of 15 residues. Germline V gives CDR1 LGHNA, CDR2 YSLEER. Written as DNA, the CDR3 is TGCGCCAGCAGCCCCTCCCGAACGGGGGCCTACGAGCAGTACTTC. Translated: CASSPSRTGAYEQYF.

V gene TRBV11-2 combines with J gene TRBJ2-1; 14 nucleotides align to TRBD2. The germline V gene has CDR1 SGHAT and CDR2 FQNNGV. V lost 5 bases and J lost 0; bases outside the gene matches: 6. The CDR3 has 18 amino acids. In nucleotides, the CDR3 is TGTGCCAGCAGCCCTGGGACTAGCGGGGGATTCTCCTACAATGAGCAGTTCTTC. It translates to CASSPGTSGGFSYNEQFF.

The rearrangement links TRBV30 to TRBJ2-3; 9 nucleotides line up with TRBD1. J lost 3 bases, V lost 7 bases, and 11 bases had no gene match. Germline CDR1 and CDR2: GTSNPN and SVGIG (reference sequence). CDR3 length: 15 amino acids. This chain's CDR3 is CASAWGQGFTDTQYF. The CDR3 region has the DNA TGTGCCTCGGCGTGGGGACAGGGTTTTACAGATACGCAGTATTTT.

This clonotype occurred many times. The chain recombines TRBV4-1 with TRBJ2-2; D is unresolved. CDR1 is MGHRA, CDR2 YSYEKL, per germline. CDR3 size: 14 residues. The V end was cut by 6 bases, the J end by 6 bases, with 14 bases between. CDR3 DNA sequence: TGCGCCAGCAGTCCTAGATGGGCCCCCGGGGAGCTGTTTTTT. This sequence encodes CASSPRWAPGELFF.

V and J are TRBV3-1 and TRBJ2-5; no clear D gene. Germline lookup yields CDR1 LGHDT and CDR2 YNNKEL (reference sequence). The V end lost 0 bases, the J end lost 4 bases, and 6 bases lay between the germline ends. The CDR3 runs to 13 residues. The CDR3 DNA reads TGTGCCAGCAGCCAAGAAGCCGGAGAGACCCAGTACTTC. Residues: CASSQEAGETQYF.

The chain has TRBV13 and TRBJ2-3; D is unclear. CDR1 and CDR2 (germline): PRHDT, FYEKMQ (reference sequence). The CDR3 runs to 15 residues. Trimming shortened V by 0 bases and J by 5 bases, and 12 bases separated the two germline ends. This chain's CDR3 is CASSLGLTPGDTQYF. The CDR3 DNA reads as TGTGCCAGCAGCTTAGGCCTGACGCCCGGAGATACGCAGTATTTT.

This clonotype was observed at least ten times. The chain joins TRBV12-3 or TRBV12-4 to TRBJ2-3; the match to TRBD1 covers 10 bases. CDR3 length: 16 amino acids. Germline trimming cut 5 bases from V and 1 base from J; bases unmatched to any gene: 6. The CDR3 DNA is TGTGCCAGCAGTCCCGGACAGGGGGTGGGCACAGATACGCAGTATTTT. Protein product: CASSPGQGVGTDTQYF.

This clonotype was found many times. In nucleotides, the CDR3 is TGTGCCAGCAGCTTAGGTTTGGGTGGAGGCAATCAGCCCCAGCATTTT. It encodes CASSLGLGGGNQPQHF. J is TRBJ1-5 and V is TRBV7-9; D remains unclear. Germline V gene sequence: CDR1 SEHNR, CDR2 FQNEAQ (reference sequence). Trimming stripped 1 base from V and 2 bases from J, with 12 bases between. This CDR3 spans 16 amino acids.

This clonotype was counted ten times or more. This CDR3 reads CASSQANYEQFF. The CDR3 nucleotides read TGTGCCAGCAGCCAAGCCAACTATGAGCAGTTCTTC. The chain combines TRBV14 with TRBJ2-1; D remains unclear. The CDR3 consists of 12 residues. Germline V gives CDR1 SGHDN, CDR2 FVKESK. V was clipped by 1 base and J by 8 bases, with 6 bases between them.

This clonotype was detected many times. This chain joins TRBV7-9 and TRBJ1-5; D remains unclear. CDR1 and CDR2 (germline): SEHNR, FQNEAQ (reference sequence). V lost 5 bases and J lost 3, with 8 bases in between. This CDR3 comprises 13 residues. In nucleotides, the CDR3 is TGTGCCAGCAGCCGAGGGAACAATCAGCCCCAGCATTTT. Translated: CASSRGNNQPQHF.

On this clonotype itself: A single base separates this from a much larger clone, so it may be a read error. The chain couples TRBV29-1 to TRBJ2-5; possible D gene TRBD1, 6 bases. The germline CDR1 and CDR2 sequences are SQVTM and ANQGSEA. V dropped 3 bases and J dropped 5 bases, with 13 bases sitting between them. There are 13 residues in the CDR3. CDR3 coding DNA: TGCAGCGTTGATGCGGACAGCGATGAGACCCAGTACTTC. Residues: CSVDADSDETQYF.

This clonotype appeared many times. The chain recombines TRBV5-6 with TRBJ2-1; no firm D call. The length of the CDR3 is 18 residues. The germline gives CDR1 SGHDT, CDR2 YYEEEE. V lost 3 bases, J lost 0 bases, and 19 bases lay in between. The CDR3 bases are TGTGCCAGCAGCTCACGTCCTTTGGGCATTAGCTCCTACAATGAGCAGTTCTTC. Its translation is CASSSRPLGISSYNEQFF.

This clonotype has more than one count but fewer than ten. This sequence joins TRBV3-1 and TRBJ2-1; 7 positions match TRBD1. With 4 bases clipped from V and 10 bases from J, the junction kept 7 bases outside the gene matches. Germline V gene data show CDR1 as LGHDT and CDR2 as YNNKEL (reference sequence). This CDR3 contains 13 residues. Here the CDR3 DNA reads TGTGCCAGCAGCCGAGACAGGGTTCACGAGCAGTTCTTC. Protein product: CASSRDRVHEQFF.

This clonotype was observed at least ten times. V gene TRBV12-3 or TRBV12-4 combines with J gene TRBJ2-7, with no clear D. V gave up 3 bases and J gave up 3 bases, with 12 bases separating them. The CDR3 covers 14 residues. The DNA for the CDR3 is TGTGCCAGCAGTTTTGCTAACATGATCTACGAGCAGTACTTC. It codes for CASSFANMIYEQYF.

The table lists this clonotype with many counts. In DNA, the CDR3 is TGCGCCAGCAGTTATTTGCCGGGGGATGTCGCATTCAATGAGCAGTTCTTC. This sequence encodes CASSYLPGDVAFNEQFF. The chain links TRBV5-1 to TRBJ2-1, with TRBD2 as a possible D gene (6 bases). This CDR3 spans 17 amino acids. CDR1 SGHRS and CDR2 YFSETQ come from the germline V gene. V lost 5 bases and J lost 6, with 24 bases in between.

J is TRBJ2-1 and V is TRBV5-4; D gene ambiguous. The CDR3 is 13 amino acids. V dropped 0 bases and J dropped 8 bases, with 9 bases sitting between them. Germline V lookup: CDR1 SGHNT, CDR2 YYREEE (reference sequence). The CDR3 sequence: CASSLAPGDEQFF. The CDR3 coding sequence is TGTGCCAGCAGCTTGGCGCCAGGCGATGAGCAGTTCTTC.

The gene calls are TRBV5-6 and TRBJ2-3; D is perhaps TRBD2 (6 bases). The CDR3 consists of 15 residues. V was pared by 0 bases and J by 4 bases, with 12 bases between. Germline values: CDR1 SGHDT, CDR2 YYEEEE. The CDR3 DNA sequence: TGTGCCAGCAGCTTGGCCGCGGCTAGCGCAGATACGCAGTATTTT. This translates into CASSLAAASADTQYF. Complete variable domain (other parts from reference TRBV5-6 and TRBJ2-3): DAGVTQSPTHLIKTRGQQVTLRCSPKSGHDTVSWYQQALGQGPQFIFQYYEEEERQRGNFPDRFSGHQFPNYSSELNVNALLLGDSALYLCASSLAAASADTQYFGPGTRLTVL.

This clonotype was counted ten times or more. V usage is TRBV6-5 and J usage is TRBJ1-1, with 8 nucleotides matching TRBD1. Germline V lookup: CDR1 MNHEY, CDR2 SVGAGI. This CDR3 contains 12 residues. The trim removed 6 bases at V and 7 bases at J, leaving 4 bases unmatched. The CDR3, as DNA: TGTGCCAGCAGCCTGACAGGGGTTGAAGCTTTCTTT. The encoded protein is CASSLTGVEAFF.

The table lists this clonotype with many counts. The chain employs TRBV7-9 and TRBJ1-1; no firm D call. The germline V gene encodes CDR1 SEHNR and CDR2 FQNEAQ (reference sequence). V was shortened by 7 bases and J by 6 bases, with 12 bases between the two germline ends. The CDR3 extends over 12 amino acids. The CDR3 protein is CASTTGGSEAFF. Here the CDR3 DNA reads TGTGCCAGCACCACCGGCGGGTCTGAAGCTTTCTTT.

This clonotype was seen ten or more times. The chain carries TRBV2 and TRBJ2-3; D is unresolved. In germline, CDR1 is SNHLY, CDR2 FYNNEI. The CDR3 is 14 residues long. V dropped 5 bases and J dropped 0 bases, with 9 bases sitting between them. DNA for the CDR3: TGTGCCAGCAGTCGAGCCGGTAGCACAGATACGCAGTATTTT. Translation: CASSRAGSTDTQYF.